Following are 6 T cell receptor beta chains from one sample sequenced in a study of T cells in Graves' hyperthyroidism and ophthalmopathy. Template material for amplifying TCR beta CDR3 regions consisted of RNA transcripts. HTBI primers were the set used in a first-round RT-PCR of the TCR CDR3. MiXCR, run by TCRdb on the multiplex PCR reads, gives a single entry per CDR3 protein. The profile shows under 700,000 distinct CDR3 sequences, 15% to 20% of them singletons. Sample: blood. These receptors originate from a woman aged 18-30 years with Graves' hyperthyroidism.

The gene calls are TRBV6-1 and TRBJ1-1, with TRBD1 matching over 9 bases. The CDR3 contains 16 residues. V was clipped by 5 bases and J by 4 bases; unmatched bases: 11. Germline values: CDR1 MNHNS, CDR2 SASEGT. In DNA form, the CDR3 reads TGTGCCAGCAGTCACTCACAGGGGGCGCGTTTCACTGAAGCTTTCTTT. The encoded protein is CASSHSQGARFTEAFF.

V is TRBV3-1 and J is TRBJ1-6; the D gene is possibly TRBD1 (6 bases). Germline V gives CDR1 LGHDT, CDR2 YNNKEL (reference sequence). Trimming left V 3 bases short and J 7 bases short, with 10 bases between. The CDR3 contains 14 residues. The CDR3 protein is CASSQRQGNSPLHF. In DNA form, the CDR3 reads TGTGCCAGCAGCCAGCGGCAGGGGAATTCACCCCTCCACTTT.

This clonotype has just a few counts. For the CDR3, the DNA is TGCAGTGCTAGAGCCCAGGGATCTGATACGCAGTATTTT. Residues: CSARAQGSDTQYF. This sequence joins TRBV20-1 and TRBJ2-3, with D tentatively TRBD1 (5 bases). The CDR3 runs to 13 residues. Germline V gene sequence: CDR1 DFQATT, CDR2 SNEGSKA (reference sequence). Deletions cut 1 base from V and 6 bases from J, with 11 bases between.

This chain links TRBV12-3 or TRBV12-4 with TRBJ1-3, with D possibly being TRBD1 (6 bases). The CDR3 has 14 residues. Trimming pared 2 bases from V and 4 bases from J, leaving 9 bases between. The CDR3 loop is CASSLYTGGNTIYF. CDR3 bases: TGTGCCAGCAGTTTATATACAGGGGGAAACACCATATATTTT.

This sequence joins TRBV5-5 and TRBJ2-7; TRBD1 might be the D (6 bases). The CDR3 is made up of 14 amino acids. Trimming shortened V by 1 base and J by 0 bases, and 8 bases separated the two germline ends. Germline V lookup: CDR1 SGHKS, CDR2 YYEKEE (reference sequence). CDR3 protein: CASSLTGISYEQYF. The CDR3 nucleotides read TGTGCCAGCAGCTTGACAGGGATCTCCTACGAGCAGTACTTC. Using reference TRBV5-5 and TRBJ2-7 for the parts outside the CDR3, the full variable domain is DAGVTQSPTHLIKTRGQQVTLRCSPISGHKSVSWYQQVLGQGPQFIFQYYEKEERGRGNFPDRFSARQFPNYSSELNVNALLLGDSALYLCASSLTGISYEQYFGPGTRLTVT.

The CDR3 DNA reads as TGTGCCAGCAGCCCAGCCAGGCCCTCGGTGGGCTACACCTTC. This translates into CASSPARPSVGYTF. This chain uses TRBV13 with TRBJ1-2; D is ambiguous. The CDR3 totals 14 residues. The V end was cut by 5 bases, the J end by 8 bases, with 18 bases between. Germline-derived CDR1 and CDR2 are PRHDT and FYEKMQ (reference sequence).